The sequence of this TCR beta chain was determined in a study of cytomegalovirus exposure and HLA in healthy donors. This clone was found a few times. V was shortened by 2 bases and J by 6 bases, with 17 bases between the two germline ends. The CDR3 covers 16 residues. Germline V lookup: CDR1 LGHNA, CDR2 YSLEER. The primer mix had 60 Vbeta and 13 Jbeta primers. Produced via immunoSEQ multiplex PCR; TCRdb's table is partial and in-frame only. The sample lists about 73,000 clones, about 75% occurring once. Sequenced material: PBMCs. This clonotype was obtained from a man between 65 and 85 years old in good health and CMV-seronegative. The chain joins TRBV4-3 to TRBJ2-1, with D perhaps TRBD2 (6 bases). The CDR3 here is CASSQIGPRRGNEQFF. CDR3 bases: TGCGCCAGCAGCCAAATCGGACCTAGGAGGGGCAATGAGCAGTTCTTC.